Detailed here is one T cell receptor beta chain. What it recognizes is unknown. The template was RNA from unsorted bulk tissue. More than 3 cm separated this lung sample from the edge of the tumor. TCRbeta libraries were built with three rounds of nested PCR, modified from ARM-PCR. Each CDR3 protein gets one entry after TCRdb re-called the multiplex PCR reads with MiXCR. The sample yields some 80,000 distinct CDR3 sequences, approximately 82% seen once. This specimen comes from a study of tumor and adjacent non-tumor tissue in lung cancer. Points from the study as a whole: Tumor TCR diversity, when higher, was linked to shorter survival. Significantly higher TCR diversity was found in tumor than normal lung. In normal lung, the top 100 clones were significantly more dominant than in tumor.

The germline V and J ends were trimmed by 5 bases and 4 bases, with 11 bases remaining between them. The CDR3 contains 13 residues. Germline CDR1 and CDR2: MDHEN and SYDVKM. V gene TRBV28 combines with J gene TRBJ1-1; D is ambiguous. The receptor's source is a man in his 70s with non-small cell lung cancer. The sample taken for sequencing was distant non-tumor lung tissue. CDR3 sequence: CASSPTRFTEAFF. As DNA, the CDR3 is TGTGCCAGCAGTCCCACCAGGTTCACTGAAGCTTTCTTT.